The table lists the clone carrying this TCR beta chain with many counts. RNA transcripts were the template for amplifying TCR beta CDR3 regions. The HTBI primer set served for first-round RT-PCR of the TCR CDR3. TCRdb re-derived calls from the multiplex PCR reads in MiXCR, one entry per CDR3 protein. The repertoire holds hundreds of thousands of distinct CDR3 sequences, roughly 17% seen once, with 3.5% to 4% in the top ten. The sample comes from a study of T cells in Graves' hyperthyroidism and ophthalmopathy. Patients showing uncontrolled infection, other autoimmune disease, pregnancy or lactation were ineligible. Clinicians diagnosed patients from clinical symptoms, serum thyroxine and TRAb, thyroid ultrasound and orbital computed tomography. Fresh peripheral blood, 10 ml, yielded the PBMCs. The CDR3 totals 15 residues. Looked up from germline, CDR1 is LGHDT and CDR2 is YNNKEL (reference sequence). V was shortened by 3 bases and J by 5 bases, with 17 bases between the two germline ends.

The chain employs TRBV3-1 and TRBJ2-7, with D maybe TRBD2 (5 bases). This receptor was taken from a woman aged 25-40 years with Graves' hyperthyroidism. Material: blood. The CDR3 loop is CASSQGVNGLDEQYF. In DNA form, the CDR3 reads TGTGCCAGCAGCCAGGGAGTAAACGGACTTGACGAGCAGTACTTC.